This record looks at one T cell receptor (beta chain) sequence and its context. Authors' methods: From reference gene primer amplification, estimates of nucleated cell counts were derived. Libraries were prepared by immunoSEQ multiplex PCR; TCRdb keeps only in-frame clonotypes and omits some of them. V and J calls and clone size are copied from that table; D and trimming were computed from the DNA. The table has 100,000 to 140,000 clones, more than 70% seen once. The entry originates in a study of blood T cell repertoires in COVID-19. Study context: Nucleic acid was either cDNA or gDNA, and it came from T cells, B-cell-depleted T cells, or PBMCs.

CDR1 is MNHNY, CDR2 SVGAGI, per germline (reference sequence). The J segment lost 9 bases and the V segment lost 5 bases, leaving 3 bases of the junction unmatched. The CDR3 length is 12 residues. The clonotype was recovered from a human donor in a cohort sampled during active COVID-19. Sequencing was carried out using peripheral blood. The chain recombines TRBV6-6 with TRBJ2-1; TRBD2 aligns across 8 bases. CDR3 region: CASSRTSIEQFF. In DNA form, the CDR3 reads TGTGCCAGCAGTAGGACTAGCATTGAGCAGTTCTTC.